These 19 T cell receptor beta chains share one sample of origin, sequenced in a study of blood T cell repertoires in COVID-19. The data were produced by immunoSEQ multiplex PCR, yet TCRdb's version contains in-frame clones alone and is incomplete. The sample yields 100,000 to 150,000 clones, more than 75% seen once. The sample consisted of peripheral blood. The receptors shown here come from a human donor in a cohort sampled during active COVID-19.

The chain carries TRBV6-5 and TRBJ2-7, with TRBD1 identical over 10 bases. The CDR3 contains 15 residues. Germline V gives CDR1 MNHEY, CDR2 SVGAGI. V lost 5 bases and J lost 2; bases outside the gene matches: 6. The CDR3 here is CASSNRGQGTYEQYF. The DNA of the CDR3 is TGTGCCAGCAGTAACCGGGGACAGGGGACCTACGAGCAGTACTTC.

This sequence joins TRBV11-2 and TRBJ2-7, with D possibly being TRBD2 (5 bases). Deletions cut 5 bases from V and 6 bases from J, with 20 bases between. The CDR3 has 15 residues. Per the germline V gene, CDR1 is SGHAT and CDR2 is FQNNGV. The CDR3 here is CASSLPELGRPEQYF. In DNA, the CDR3 is TGTGCCAGCAGCCTCCCGGAACTAGGGCGACCCGAGCAGTACTTC.

With respect to this clone: Other DNA sequences in this sample translate to the same CDR3. The chain has TRBV7-9 and TRBJ1-6; 11 bases agree with TRBD1. CDR3 length equals 16 residues. Germline V gene sequence: CDR1 SEHNR, CDR2 FQNEAQ (reference sequence). J gave up 5 bases and V 5 bases, and 5 bases lay outside the gene matches. The CDR3 DNA follows: TGTGCCAGCAGCCCCGGACAGGGGGCTAATAATTCACCCCTCCACTTT. Its protein is CASSPGQGANNSPLHF.

The chain employs TRBV4-1 and TRBJ2-7, with D possibly matching TRBD1 (5 bases). Trimming cost V 1 base and J 2 bases, with 9 bases left between them. The CDR3 is 14 residues long. Germline V lookup: CDR1 MGHRA, CDR2 YSYEKL. The DNA of the CDR3 is TGCGCCAGCAGCCAAGGAGGACACCCCTACGAGCAGTACTTC. This codes for CASSQGGHPYEQYF.

The CDR3 sequence is CASSVTTRQQFF. CDR3 nucleotide sequence: TGTGCCAGCAGTGTTACCACTAGGCAGCAGTTCTTC. V and J are TRBV2 and TRBJ2-1; possibly TRBD2 for D (5 bases). There are 12 residues in the CDR3. Germline V gene lookup returns CDR1 SNHLY and CDR2 FYNNEI. V was pared by 4 bases and J by 11 bases, with 12 bases between. Full variable domain (remainder filled in from reference TRBV2 and TRBJ2-1): EPEVTQTPSHQVTQMGQEVILRCVPISNHLYFYWYRQILGQKVEFLVSFYNNEISEKSEIFDDQFSVERPDGSNFTLKIRSTKLEDSAMYFCASSVTTRQQFFGPGTRLTVL.

The chain combines TRBV19 with TRBJ1-6; tentative D call: TRBD1 (6 bases). CDR1 LNHDA and CDR2 SQIVND come from the germline V gene (reference sequence). CDR3 length: 15 amino acids. V was pared by 5 bases and J by 8 bases, with 16 bases between. The CDR3 here is CASSQNREIDSPLHF. As DNA, the CDR3 is TGTGCCAGTAGTCAAAACAGGGAAATTGATTCACCCCTCCACTTT.

The chain couples TRBV28 to TRBJ1-2; 10 bases agree with TRBD1. Germline V gene lookup returns CDR1 MDHEN and CDR2 SYDVKM. Trimming removed 4 bases from V and 7 bases from J; junction bases left unmatched: 15. CDR3 length equals 17 residues. For the CDR3, the DNA is TGTGCCAGCAGTTCATGGACAGGGGGTAAGCGGGGTTCTGGCTACACCTTC. Translating it yields CASSSWTGGKRGSGYTF.

This clone was recorded a few times. V and J are TRBV19 and TRBJ2-1, with D unclear. V was pared by 6 bases and J by 4 bases, with 7 bases between. Germline loops: CDR1 LNHDA, CDR2 SQIVND (reference sequence). The length of the CDR3 is 12 residues. CDR3: CASSQVYNEQFF. CDR3 nucleotides: TGTGCCAGTAGCCAGGTTTACAATGAGCAGTTCTTC. Filled out from reference TRBV19 and TRBJ2-1, the complete variable domain reads DGGITQSPKYLFRKEGQNVTLSCEQNLNHDAMYWYRQDPGQGLRLIYYSQIVNDFQKGDIAEGYSVSREKKESFPLTVTSAQKNPTAFYLCASSQVYNEQFFGPGTRLTVL.

The chain carries TRBV6-5 and TRBJ2-7; weak D call: TRBD1 (5 bases). In germline, CDR1 is MNHEY, CDR2 SVGAGI. There are 14 residues in the CDR3. V was trimmed by 6 bases and J by 9 bases, leaving 21 bases between them. CDR3 nucleotides: TGTGCCAGCAGCTCGGGTAACCAGGGCCTTCGGCAGTACTTC. Translating it yields CASSSGNQGLRQYF.

The rearrangement links TRBV5-1 to TRBJ1-6; TRBD1 matches 8 bases. Unmatched junction bases numbered 2, after V lost 3 bases and J lost 0 bases. Germline assignment: CDR1 SGHRS and CDR2 YFSETQ. The CDR3 totals 16 residues. The CDR3: CASSSGQGSYNSPLHF. The CDR3 region has the DNA TGCGCCAGCAGCTCCGGACAGGGCTCCTATAATTCACCCCTCCACTTT.

The V call is TRBV5-1, the J call TRBJ2-5, with D perhaps matching TRBD2 (6 bases). The V gene lost 2 bases and the J gene lost 6 bases, with 17 bases spanning the gap. The CDR3 totals 15 residues. Per the germline V gene, CDR1 is SGHRS and CDR2 is YFSETQ. CDR3 nucleotides: TGCGCCAGCAGCTTCTCCGGGGGTGACTCCAAGACCCAGTACTTC. Its protein is CASSFSGGDSKTQYF.

V usage is TRBV6-1 and J usage is TRBJ2-5, with 9 nucleotides matching TRBD2. CDR1 is MNHNS, CDR2 SASEGT, per germline. The CDR3 has 14 residues. Trimming at V came to 6 bases and at J to 5 bases, leaving 7 bases not matched to a gene. The CDR3 sequence is CASRGLAERETQYF. The CDR3 bases are TGTGCCAGCAGGGGACTAGCAGAGCGGGAGACCCAGTACTTC.

As for this clone: Other DNA variants within this sample encode the same CDR3. This chain connects TRBV4-1 to TRBJ2-3; TRBD1 might be the D (6 bases). This CDR3 contains 17 residues. The germline CDR1 and CDR2 sequences are MGHRA and YSYEKL. Deletions cut 0 bases from V and 2 bases from J, with 15 bases between. CDR3 nucleotide sequence: TGCGCCAGCAGCCAAGAATCCGGTAGGGGGTACACAGATACGCAGTATTTT. Its translation is CASSQESGRGYTDTQYF.

V gene TRBV3-1 (or the pseudogene TRBV3-2) combines with J gene TRBJ2-1, with D possibly TRBD2 on 5 matching bases. CDR3 size: 13 residues. The V gene's germline CDR1 is LGHDT and CDR2 YNNKEL (reference sequence). With 1 base removed from V and 10 bases from J, the gap between germline ends came to 11 bases. CDR3 loop: CASSQGGSGEQFF. DNA for the CDR3: TGTGCCAGCAGCCAAGGGGGAAGCGGAGAGCAGTTCTTC.

The CDR3 DNA follows: TGTGCCAGCACCCGAGGGCTAGCGGGTAGCTACGAGCAGTACTTC. As protein: CASTRGLAGSYEQYF. The chain joins TRBV28 to TRBJ2-7; 8 bases align to TRBD2. Germline V gene data show CDR1 as MDHEN and CDR2 as SYDVKM. CDR3 length: 15 amino acids. With V trimmed by 7 bases and J by 3 bases, 11 bases remained unmatched. Filled out from reference TRBV28 and TRBJ2-7, the complete variable domain reads DVKVTQSSRYLVKRTGEKVFLECVQDMDHENMFWYRQDPGLGLRLIYFSYDVKMKEKGDIPEGYSVSREKKERFSLILESASTNQTSMYLCASTRGLAGSYEQYFGPGTRLTVT.

This clone was seen a handful of times. V and J are TRBV14 and TRBJ1-1; tentatively, D is TRBD1 (6 bases). The germline V and J ends were trimmed by 4 bases and 3 bases, with 12 bases remaining between them. The germline CDR1 and CDR2 sequences are SGHDN and FVKESK. This CDR3 is 14 amino acids long. The CDR3 coding sequence is TGTGCCAGCAGCCGAGATCAGGGGTACACTGAAGCTTTCTTT. It is translated as CASSRDQGYTEAFF.

The V call is TRBV10-3, the J call TRBJ2-7; 7 bases line up with TRBD1. The CDR3 is 16 amino acids. Germline lookup yields CDR1 ENHRY and CDR2 SYGVKD. Unmatched junction bases numbered 12, after V lost 4 bases and J lost 3 bases. In DNA, the CDR3 is TGTGCCATCAGTGGAGACAGGGAACAATCAGTCTACGAGCAGTACTTC. Encoded protein: CAISGDREQSVYEQYF.

The chain links TRBV9 to TRBJ1-3; 9 nucleotides agree with TRBD1. The V and J ends lost 0 bases and 1 base, in that order; junction bases with no gene match: 5. Germline values: CDR1 SGDLS, CDR2 YYNGEE. The CDR3 spans 17 residues. The CDR3: CASSVEGTGFSGNTIYF. The CDR3 region has the DNA TGTGCCAGCAGCGTAGAGGGGACAGGGTTTTCTGGAAACACCATATATTTT.

The rearrangement links TRBV28 to TRBJ2-2, with D perhaps matching TRBD2 (6 bases). CDR3 length equals 13 residues. The germline V gene encodes CDR1 MDHEN and CDR2 SYDVKM. V was cut by 8 bases and J by 4 bases, with 11 bases left in between. CDR3 bases: TGTGCCAGCGGAGGGATTAGCACCGGGGAGCTGTTTTTT. Protein: CASGGISTGELFF.